Sequencing of this TCR beta chain was carried out in a study of shared clonotypes between healthy human individuals. This clone came up once. The same CDR3 also results from other DNA sequences found in this sample. The germline CDR1 and CDR2 sequences are SGHRS and YFSETQ. The V and J ends lost 2 bases and 2 bases, in that order; junction bases with no gene match: 1. This CDR3 has 14 residues. Assay used: immunoSEQ multiplex PCR; TCRdb lists only in-frame clones, some missing. The sample comprises around 2.5 million clones, approximately 93% of which are singletons, and 0.36% rests with the top ten. The sequenced sample consisted of naive CD4+ T cells from PBMCs. Indicated subset: CD45RA+ positively selected. J is TRBJ1-5 and V is TRBV5-1; 7 nucleotides align to TRBD1. The source of this sequence is a man aged 18 to 35 in good health. Some clones in this sample may be carry-over from other donors' samples. The CDR3 loop is CASSLGGGNQPQHF. The CDR3 nucleotides are TGCGCCAGCAGCTTAGGGGGCGGCAATCAGCCCCAGCATTTT.